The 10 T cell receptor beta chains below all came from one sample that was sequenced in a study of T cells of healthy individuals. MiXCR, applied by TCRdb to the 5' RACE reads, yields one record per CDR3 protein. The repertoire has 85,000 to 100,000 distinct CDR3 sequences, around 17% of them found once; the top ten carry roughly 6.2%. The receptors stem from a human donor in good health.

CDR3 protein: CASSSLSGRAIHTQYF. Written as DNA, the CDR3 is TGTGCCAGCAGCTCTTTATCCGGGAGGGCAATACATACGCAGTATTTT. This chain uses TRBV7-8 with TRBJ2-3; 8 bases match TRBD2. Germline values: CDR1 SGHVS, CDR2 FQNEAQ. The V segment lost 4 bases and the J segment 7 bases; nucleotides outside the gene matches: 13. The CDR3 runs 16 residues.

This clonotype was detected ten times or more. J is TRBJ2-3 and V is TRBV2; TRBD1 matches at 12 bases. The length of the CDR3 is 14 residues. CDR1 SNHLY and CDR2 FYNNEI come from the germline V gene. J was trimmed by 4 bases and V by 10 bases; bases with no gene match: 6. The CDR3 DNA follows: TGTGCCACCGGGACAGGGGGCAGATCAGATACGCAGTATTTT. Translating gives CATGTGGRSDTQYF.

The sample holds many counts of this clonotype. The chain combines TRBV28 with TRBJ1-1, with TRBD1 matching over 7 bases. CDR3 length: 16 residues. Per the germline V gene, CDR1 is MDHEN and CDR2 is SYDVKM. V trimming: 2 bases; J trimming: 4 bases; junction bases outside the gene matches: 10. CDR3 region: CASSLPQTGRFTEAFF. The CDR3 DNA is TGTGCCAGCAGTTTACCTCAGACAGGGAGATTCACTGAAGCTTTCTTT.

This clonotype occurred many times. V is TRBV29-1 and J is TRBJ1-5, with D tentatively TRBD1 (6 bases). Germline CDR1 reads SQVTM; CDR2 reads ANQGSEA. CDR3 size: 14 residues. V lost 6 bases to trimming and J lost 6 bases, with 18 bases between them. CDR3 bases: TGCAGCGTAAAAGAGGGGGGGACCTCTCAGCCCCAGCATTTT. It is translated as CSVKEGGTSQPQHF.

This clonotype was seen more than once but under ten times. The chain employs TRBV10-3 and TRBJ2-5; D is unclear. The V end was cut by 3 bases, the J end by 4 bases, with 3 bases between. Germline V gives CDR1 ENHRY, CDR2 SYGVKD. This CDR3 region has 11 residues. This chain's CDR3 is CAISDRETQYF. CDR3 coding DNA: TGTGCCATCAGTGATCGAGAGACCCAGTACTTC.

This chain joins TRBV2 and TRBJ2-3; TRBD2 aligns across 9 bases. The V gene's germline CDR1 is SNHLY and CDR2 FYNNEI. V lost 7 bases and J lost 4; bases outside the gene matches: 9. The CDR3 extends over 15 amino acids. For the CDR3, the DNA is TGTGCCAGCATGGAAGCGGGAGGTGTGGCAGATACGCAGTATTTT. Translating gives CASMEAGGVADTQYF.

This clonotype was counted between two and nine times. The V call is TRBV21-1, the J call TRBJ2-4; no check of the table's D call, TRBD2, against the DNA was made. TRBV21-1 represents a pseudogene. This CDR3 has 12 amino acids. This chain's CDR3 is CASSKFGRASPF. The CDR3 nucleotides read TGTGCCAGCAGCAAATTCGGCAGGGCCTCCCCCTTC.

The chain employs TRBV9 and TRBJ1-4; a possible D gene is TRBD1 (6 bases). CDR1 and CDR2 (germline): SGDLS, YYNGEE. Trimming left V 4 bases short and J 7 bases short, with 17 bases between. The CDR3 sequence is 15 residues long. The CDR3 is CASSSRTGAIEKLFF. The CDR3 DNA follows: TGTGCCAGCAGCTCCCGGACGGGGGCGATTGAAAAACTGTTTTTT. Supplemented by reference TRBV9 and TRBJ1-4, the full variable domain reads DSGVTQTPKHLITATGQRVTLRCSPRSGDLSVYWYQQSLDQGLQFLIQYYNGEERAKGNILERFSAQQFPDLHSELNLSSLELGDSALYFCASSSRTGAIEKLFFGSGTQLSVL.

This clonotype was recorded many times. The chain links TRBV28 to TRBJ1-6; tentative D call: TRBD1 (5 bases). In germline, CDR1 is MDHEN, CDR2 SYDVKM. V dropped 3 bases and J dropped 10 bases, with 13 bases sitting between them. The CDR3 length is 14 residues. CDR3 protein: CASSLVGVGSPLHF. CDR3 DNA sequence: TGTGCCAGCAGTTTGGTAGGGGTTGGGTCACCCCTCCACTTT.

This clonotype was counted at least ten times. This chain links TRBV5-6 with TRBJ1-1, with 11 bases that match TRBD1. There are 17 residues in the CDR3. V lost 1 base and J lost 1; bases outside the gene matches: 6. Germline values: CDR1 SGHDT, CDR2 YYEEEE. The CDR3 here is CASSLWTGGAGNTEAFF. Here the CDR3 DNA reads TGTGCCAGCAGCTTGTGGACAGGGGGCGCTGGGAACACTGAAGCTTTCTTT. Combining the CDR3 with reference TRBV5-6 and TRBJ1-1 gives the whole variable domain DAGVTQSPTHLIKTRGQQVTLRCSPKSGHDTVSWYQQALGQGPQFIFQYYEEEERQRGNFPDRFSGHQFPNYSSELNVNALLLGDSALYLCASSLWTGGAGNTEAFFGQGTRLTVV.